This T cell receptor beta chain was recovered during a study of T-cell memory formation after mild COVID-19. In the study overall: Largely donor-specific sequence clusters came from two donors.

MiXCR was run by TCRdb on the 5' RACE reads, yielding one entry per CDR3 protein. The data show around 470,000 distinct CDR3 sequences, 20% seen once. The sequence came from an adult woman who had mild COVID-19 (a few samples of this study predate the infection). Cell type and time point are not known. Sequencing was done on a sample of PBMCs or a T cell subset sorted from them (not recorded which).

CDR3 region: CAARRVGYNEQFF. The DNA for the CDR3 is TGTGCCGCCCGGAGGGTGGGATACAATGAGCAGTTCTTC. The gene calls are TRBV10-3 and TRBJ2-1; a weak D match, TRBD2 (6 bases). V was cut by 11 bases and J by 4 bases, with 15 bases left in between. Germline assignment: CDR1 ENHRY and CDR2 SYGVKD. CDR3 length: 13 residues.